This TCR beta chain is from a study of shared clonotypes between healthy human individuals. A few counts support this clone. The DNA input per sorted-subset replicate PCR was about 180 ng, corresponding to some 30,000 T cell genomes. In the source study's methods: Filtering differed, since immunoSEQ gave only junction sequences and no quality scores. This table comes from immunoSEQ multiplex PCR, and its TCRdb copy is limited to in-frame clones, with some not included. The DNA was the basis for D and trimming; V, J and clone size are from that table. The sample lists some 2,000,000 clones, roughly 94% seen once, with roughly 1% in the top ten. CDR3 size: 14 residues. Germline V gene lookup returns CDR1 ENHRY and CDR2 SYGVKD. The ends lost 8 bases at V and 5 bases at J; junction bases unmatched: 5. Cells designated naive CD8 were CD45RO-negative and were positively selected for CCR7, with terminally differentiated effector memory CD45RA+ cells excluded.

The TCR was taken from a man younger than 35 in good health. The chain is built from TRBV10-3 and TRBJ1-6; the match to TRBD1 covers 8 bases. Sequenced input: naive CD8+ T cells sorted from blood. DNA for the CDR3: TGTGCCATCGGACAGGGTGAAGATAATTCACCCCTCCACTTT. Its translation is CAIGQGEDNSPLHF.